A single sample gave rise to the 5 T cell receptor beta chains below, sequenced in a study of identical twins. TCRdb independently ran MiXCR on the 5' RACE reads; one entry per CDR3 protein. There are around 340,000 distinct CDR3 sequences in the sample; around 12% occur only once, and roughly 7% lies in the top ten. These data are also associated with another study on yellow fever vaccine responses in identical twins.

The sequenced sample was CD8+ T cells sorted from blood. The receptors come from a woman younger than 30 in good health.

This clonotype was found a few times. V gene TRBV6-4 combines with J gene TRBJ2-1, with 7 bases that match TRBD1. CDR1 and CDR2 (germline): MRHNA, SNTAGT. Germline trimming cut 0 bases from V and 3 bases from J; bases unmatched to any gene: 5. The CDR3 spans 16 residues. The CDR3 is CASSDSDGTDYNEQFF. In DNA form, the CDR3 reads TGTGCCAGCAGTGACTCTGATGGGACAGACTACAATGAGCAGTTCTTC.

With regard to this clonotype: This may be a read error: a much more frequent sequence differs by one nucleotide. CDR3 protein: CASSSAGATYNEQLF. CDR3 sequence (DNA): TGTGCCAGCAGCTCAGCAGGGGCGACCTACAATGAGCAGCTCTTC. V is TRBV12-3 or TRBV12-4 and J is TRBJ2-1, with TRBD1 as a possible D gene (6 bases). The CDR3 loop spans 15 amino acids.

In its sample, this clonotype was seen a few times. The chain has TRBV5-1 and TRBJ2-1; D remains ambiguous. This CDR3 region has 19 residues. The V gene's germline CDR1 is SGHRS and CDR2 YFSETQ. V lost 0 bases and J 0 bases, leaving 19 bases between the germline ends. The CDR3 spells CASSLGFYAYVNSYNEQFF. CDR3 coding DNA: TGCGCCAGCAGCTTGGGTTTCTACGCCTACGTGAACTCCTACAATGAGCAGTTCTTC.

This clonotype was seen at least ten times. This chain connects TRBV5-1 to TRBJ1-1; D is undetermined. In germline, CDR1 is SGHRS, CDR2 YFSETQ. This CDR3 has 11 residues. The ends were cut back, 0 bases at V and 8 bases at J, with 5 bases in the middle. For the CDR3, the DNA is TGCGCCAGCAGCTTGGTAGCGGAAGCTTTCTTT. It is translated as CASSLVAEAFF. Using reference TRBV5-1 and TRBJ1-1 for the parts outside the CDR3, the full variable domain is KAGVTQTPRYLIKTRGQQVTLSCSPISGHRSVSWYQQTPGQGLQFLFEYFSETQRNKGNFPGRFSGRQFSNSRSEMNVSTLELGDSALYLCASSLVAEAFFGQGTRLTVV.

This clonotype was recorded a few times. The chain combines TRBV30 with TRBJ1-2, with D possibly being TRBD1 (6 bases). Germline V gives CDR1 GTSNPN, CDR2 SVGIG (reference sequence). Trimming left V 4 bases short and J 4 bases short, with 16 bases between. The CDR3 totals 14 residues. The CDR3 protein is CAWTVGGRPYGYTF. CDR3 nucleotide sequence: TGTGCCTGGACGGTCGGGGGCCGACCCTATGGCTACACCTTC.